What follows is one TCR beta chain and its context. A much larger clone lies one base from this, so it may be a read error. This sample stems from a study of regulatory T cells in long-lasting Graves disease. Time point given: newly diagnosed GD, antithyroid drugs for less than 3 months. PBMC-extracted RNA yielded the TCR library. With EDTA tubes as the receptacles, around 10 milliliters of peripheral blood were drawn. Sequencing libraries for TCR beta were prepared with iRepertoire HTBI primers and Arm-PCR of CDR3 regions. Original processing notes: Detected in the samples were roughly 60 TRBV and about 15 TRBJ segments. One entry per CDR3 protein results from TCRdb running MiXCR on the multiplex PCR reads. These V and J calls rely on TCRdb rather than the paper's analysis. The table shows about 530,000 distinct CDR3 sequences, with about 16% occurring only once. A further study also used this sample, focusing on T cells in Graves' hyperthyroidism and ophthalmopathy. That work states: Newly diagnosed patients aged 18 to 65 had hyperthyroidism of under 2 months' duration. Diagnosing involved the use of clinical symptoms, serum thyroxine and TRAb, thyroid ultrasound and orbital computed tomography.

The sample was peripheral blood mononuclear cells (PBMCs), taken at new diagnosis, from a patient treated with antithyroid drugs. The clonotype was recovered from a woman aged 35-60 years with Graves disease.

CDR3 amino acids: CAGSQDRLQETQYF. The CDR3, as DNA: TGTGCCGGCAGCCAAGACAGGCTCCAAGAGACCCAGTACTTC. The rearrangement uses TRBV7-2 and TRBJ2-5, with D possibly matching TRBD1 (6 bases). The CDR3 consists of 14 residues. Germline V lookup: CDR1 SGHTA, CDR2 FQGNSA.